This T cell receptor (beta chain) derives from a study of post-analysis software for immune sequencing data. Study-level results: Several TRBV segments occurring more often in patients than controls included TRBV5-6, TRBV5-1 and TRBV20-1.

Notes on this clonotype: Its antigen is not known.

Researchers reported that TCR beta cDNA libraries carried unique molecular identifiers. MiXCR, applied by TCRdb to the PCR reads, yields one record per CDR3 protein. The sample lists approximately 630,000 distinct CDR3 sequences; roughly three fifths were seen once. J was trimmed by 7 bases and V by 8 bases; bases with no gene match: 7. CDR3 length equals 12 residues. Germline assignment: CDR1 SQVTM and CDR2 ANQGSEA. Material for sequencing was blood. The receptor was derived from a girl aged 2 to 9 with multiple sclerosis. The V call is TRBV29-1, the J call TRBJ2-1; TRBD1 matches at 8 bases. As DNA, the CDR3 is TGCAGCCACGACAGGGGACGGAATGAGCAGTTCTTC. Encoded protein: CSHDRGRNEQFF.